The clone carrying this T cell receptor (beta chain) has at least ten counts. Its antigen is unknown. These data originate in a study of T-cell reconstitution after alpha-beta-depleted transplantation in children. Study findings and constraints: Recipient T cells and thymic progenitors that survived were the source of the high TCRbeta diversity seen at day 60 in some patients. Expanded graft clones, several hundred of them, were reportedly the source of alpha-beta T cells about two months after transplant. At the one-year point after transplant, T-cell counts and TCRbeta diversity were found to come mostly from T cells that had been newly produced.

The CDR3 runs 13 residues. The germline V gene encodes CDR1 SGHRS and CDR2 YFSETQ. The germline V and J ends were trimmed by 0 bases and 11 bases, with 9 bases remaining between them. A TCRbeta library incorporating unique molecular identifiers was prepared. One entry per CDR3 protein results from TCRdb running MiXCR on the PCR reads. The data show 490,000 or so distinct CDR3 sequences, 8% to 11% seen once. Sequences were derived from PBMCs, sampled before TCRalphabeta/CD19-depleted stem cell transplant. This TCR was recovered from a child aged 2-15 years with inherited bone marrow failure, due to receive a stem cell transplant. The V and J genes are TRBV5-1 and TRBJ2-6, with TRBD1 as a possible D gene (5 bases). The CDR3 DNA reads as TGCGCCAGCAGCTTGGGACAGAGCTACGTCCTGACTTTC. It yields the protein CASSLGQSYVLTF.